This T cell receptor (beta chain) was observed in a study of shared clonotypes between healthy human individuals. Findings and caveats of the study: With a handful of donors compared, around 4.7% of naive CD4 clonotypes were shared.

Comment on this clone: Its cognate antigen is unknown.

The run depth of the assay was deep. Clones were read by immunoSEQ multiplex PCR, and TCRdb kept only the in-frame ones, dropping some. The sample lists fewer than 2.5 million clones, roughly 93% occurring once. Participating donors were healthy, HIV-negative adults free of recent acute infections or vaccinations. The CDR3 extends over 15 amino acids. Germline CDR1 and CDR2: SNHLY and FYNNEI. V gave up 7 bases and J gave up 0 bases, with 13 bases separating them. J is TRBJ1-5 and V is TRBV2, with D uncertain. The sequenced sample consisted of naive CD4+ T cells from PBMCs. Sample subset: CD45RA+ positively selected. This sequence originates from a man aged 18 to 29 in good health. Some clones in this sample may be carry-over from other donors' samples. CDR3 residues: CASTVDGISNQPQHF. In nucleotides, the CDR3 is TGTGCCAGCACCGTGGACGGGATTAGCAATCAGCCCCAGCATTTT.